What follows are 24 T cell receptor beta chains derived from one specimen sequenced in a study of cytomegalovirus exposure and HLA in healthy donors. Researchers ran the PCR with 60 Vbeta and 13 Jbeta primers. The table came from immunoSEQ multiplex PCR; TCRdb's copy has only in-frame clones and leaves some out. This sample has approximately 220,000 clones; approximately 88% occur once, and the top ten carry over 0.65%. Sequenced sample: PBMCs. Receptor source: a boy between 2 and 10 years old in good health and CMV-seronegative.

This clone was detected only a few times. The rearrangement uses TRBV4-1 and TRBJ1-4; D might be TRBD1 (6 bases). Germline CDR1 and CDR2: MGHRA and YSYEKL. Trimming stripped 3 bases from V and 7 bases from J, with 12 bases between. There are 14 residues in the CDR3. The CDR3 sequence is CASSQGASSEKLFF. The CDR3 DNA reads TGCGCCAGCAGCCAGGGGGCATCGTCTGAAAAACTGTTTTTT.

Concerning this clone: The sample carries other DNA sequences with the same CDR3. The rearrangement uses TRBV5-6 and TRBJ2-7, with 12 bases aligning to TRBD2. J gave up 6 bases and V 4 bases, and 5 bases lay outside the gene matches. The germline gives CDR1 SGHDT, CDR2 YYEEEE. This CDR3 comprises 14 residues. In nucleotides, the CDR3 is TGTGCCAGCAGCCTTTCTAGCGGGAGGGGCGAGCAGTACTTC. Protein: CASSLSSGRGEQYF.

The CDR3 region is CASSEGPGQPQHF. The CDR3, as DNA: TGCGCCAGCAGCGAAGGGCCGGGACAGCCCCAGCATTTT. The chain is built from TRBV5-1 and TRBJ1-5; D uncertain. The CDR3 is 13 residues long. Trimming shortened V by 4 bases and J by 7 bases, and 12 bases separated the two germline ends. Germline CDR1 is SGHRS and CDR2 is YFSETQ.

As DNA, the CDR3 is TGTGCCAGCAGCCTAGGGGGTTACCGTATGGGCTACACCTTC. Its translation: CASSLGGYRMGYTF. This rearrangement joins TRBV5-6 to TRBJ1-2; TRBD1 might be the D (6 bases). Germline assignment: CDR1 SGHDT and CDR2 YYEEEE. V lost 4 bases and J lost 8, with 18 bases in between. The CDR3 spans 14 residues.

The chain joins TRBV14 to TRBJ2-5; 7 bases map to TRBD1. This CDR3 is 15 amino acids long. The germline V gene encodes CDR1 SGHDN and CDR2 FVKESK. V lost 4 bases and J lost 2; bases outside the gene matches: 7. The CDR3 coding sequence is TGTGCCAGCAGCCGGGACAGCTCTAGACAAGAGACCCAGTACTTC. This gives the protein CASSRDSSRQETQYF.

This clone was seen only a few times. The gene calls are TRBV27 and TRBJ1-5, with D maybe TRBD1 (5 bases). The germline V and J ends were trimmed by 0 bases and 2 bases, with 8 bases remaining between them. Per germline, CDR1 MNHEY and CDR2 SMNVEV (reference sequence). The CDR3 covers 15 residues. The CDR3 spells CASSLSIGGNQPQHF. The CDR3 nucleotides are TGTGCCAGCAGTTTATCGATAGGGGGCAATCAGCCCCAGCATTTT.

The chain joins TRBV5-1 to TRBJ2-7; D is perhaps TRBD1 (5 bases). The length of the CDR3 is 13 residues. The V end was cut by 4 bases, the J end by 0 bases, with 8 bases between. From germline, CDR1 is SGHRS and CDR2 YFSETQ. The CDR3 protein is CASSVGHSYEQYF. DNA of the CDR3: TGCGCCAGCAGCGTCGGACACTCCTACGAGCAGTACTTC.

As DNA, the CDR3 is TGTGCCAGCAGTACAGTAACAGGGATCTATGGCTACACCTTC. Its protein is CASSTVTGIYGYTF. The rearrangement links TRBV6-1 to TRBJ1-2, with TRBD1 as a possible D gene (6 bases). Germline assignment: CDR1 MNHNS and CDR2 SASEGT. V lost 5 bases, J lost 4 bases, and 14 bases lay in between. There are 14 residues in the CDR3.

The chain combines TRBV5-4 with TRBJ2-1; 14 bases fit TRBD2. V trimming: 4 bases; J trimming: 5 bases; junction bases outside the gene matches: 5. From germline, CDR1 is SGHNT and CDR2 YYREEE (reference sequence). The CDR3 is 16 amino acids. The CDR3 spells CASSVPGLAGDNEQFF. The CDR3 DNA sequence: TGTGCCAGCAGCGTACCGGGACTAGCGGGAGACAATGAGCAGTTCTTC.

The DNA of the CDR3 is TGTGCCAGCAGCTCAGGGAGGGAGACCCAGTACTTC. Protein product: CASSSGRETQYF. The rearrangement uses TRBV7-3 and TRBJ2-5; D is perhaps TRBD2 (6 bases). Trimming took 4 bases from V and 5 from J, leaving 8 bases between them. Germline CDR1 reads SGHTA; CDR2 reads FQGTGA. The length of the CDR3 is 12 residues. Full variable domain (outside the CDR3, taken from reference TRBV7-3 and TRBJ2-5): GAGVSQTPSNKVTEKGKYVELRCDPISGHTALYWYRQSLGQGPEFLIYFQGTGAADDSGLPNDRFFAVRPEGSVSTLKIQRTERGDSAVYLCASSSGRETQYFGPGTRLLVL.

The CDR3 region has the DNA TGTGCCTGGAGTGTCGGAGCGGGGGGAACCTACGAGCAGTACTTC. Translated: CAWSVGAGGTYEQYF. The chain has TRBV30 and TRBJ2-7; TRBD2 aligns across 9 bases. Germline assignment: CDR1 GTSNPN and CDR2 SVGIG (reference sequence). J lost 2 bases, V lost 0 bases, and 5 bases had no gene match. This CDR3 is built from 15 residues.

This clone was seen a few times. V and J are TRBV4-1 and TRBJ1-1, with 11 bases identical to TRBD1. This CDR3 is 14 amino acids long. Germline V gene data show CDR1 as MGHRA and CDR2 as YSYEKL. With 4 bases clipped from V and 6 bases from J, the junction kept 4 bases outside the gene matches. CDR3 residues: CASSPGQGVAEAFF. The CDR3 nucleotides are TGCGCCAGCAGCCCGGGACAGGGGGTCGCTGAAGCTTTCTTT.

The rearrangement uses TRBV2 and TRBJ2-1, with TRBD2 as a possible D gene (6 bases). Trimming shortened V by 6 bases and J by 9 bases, and 27 bases separated the two germline ends. The CDR3 consists of 17 residues. Germline loops: CDR1 SNHLY, CDR2 FYNNEI. The CDR3 DNA follows: TGTGCCAGCAGGGCCCCTTTAGCGGCCGCGGAGGGTGTTGAGCAGTTCTTC. It encodes CASRAPLAAAEGVEQFF.

Only a few counts were recorded for this clone. The V gene is TRBV18, the J gene TRBJ2-7; 9 nucleotides align to TRBD2. Germline lookup yields CDR1 KGHSH and CDR2 LQKENI. The CDR3 consists of 17 residues. Losses at the gene ends were 0 bases for V and 2 bases for J; bases not matched to a gene: 8. CDR3 sequence: CASSPPSKAGGTYEQYF. The CDR3 coding sequence is TGTGCCAGCTCACCACCATCAAAAGCGGGAGGTACCTACGAGCAGTACTTC.

The chain uses TRBV7-9 and TRBJ2-7; 7 bases are shared with TRBD2. This CDR3 spans 14 amino acids. In germline, CDR1 is SEHNR, CDR2 FQNEAQ (reference sequence). Trimming at V came to 1 base and at J to 2 bases, leaving 2 bases not matched to a gene. The CDR3 sequence: CASSLGGGTYEQYF. The CDR3 DNA is TGTGCCAGCAGCTTAGGGGGGGGTACCTACGAGCAGTACTTC. Full variable domain (remainder filled in from reference TRBV7-9 and TRBJ2-7): DTGVSQNPRHKITKRGQNVTFRCDPISEHNRLYWYRQTLGQGPEFLTYFQNEAQLEKSRLLSDRFSAERPKGSFSTLEIQRTEQGDSAMYLCASSLGGGTYEQYFGPGTRLTVT.

The rearrangement uses TRBV13 and TRBJ2-1, with D unclear. Germline CDR1 is PRHDT and CDR2 is FYEKMQ (reference sequence). This CDR3 has 13 residues. Trimming left V 5 bases short and J 6 bases short, with 11 bases between. The CDR3 spells CASSLPLSNEQFF. The CDR3 DNA sequence: TGTGCCAGCAGCCTGCCACTTAGCAATGAGCAGTTCTTC.

With regard to this clone: The sample carries other DNA sequences with the same CDR3. V gene TRBV27 combines with J gene TRBJ1-3; D is possibly TRBD1 (5 bases). Between the trimmed V and J ends, which lost 6 bases and 0 bases, there was a span of 15 bases. CDR1 and CDR2 (germline): MNHEY, SMNVEV (reference sequence). CDR3 length equals 16 residues. CDR3 residues: CASSLLPGGSGNTIYF. The CDR3 region has the DNA TGTGCCAGCAGCCTACTCCCGGGGGGCTCTGGAAACACCATATATTTT.

This sequence joins TRBV5-4 and TRBJ1-2; maybe TRBD1 (6 bases). Germline CDR1 SGHNT, CDR2 YYREEE (reference sequence). CDR3 length: 13 residues. V lost 1 base and J 7 bases, leaving 11 bases between the germline ends. The CDR3: CASSLQGISGYTF. CDR3 sequence (DNA): TGTGCCAGCAGCTTGCAGGGGATAAGTGGCTACACCTTC.

This chain joins TRBV19 and TRBJ2-5; 13 nucleotides agree with TRBD2. The V and J ends lost 5 bases and 4 bases, in that order; junction bases with no gene match: 7. The germline CDR1 and CDR2 sequences are LNHDA and SQIVND (reference sequence). The CDR3 runs to 16 residues. The CDR3 region has the DNA TGTGCCAGTAGTCTGAGGACTAGCGGGAGTGGAGAGACCCAGTACTTC. It specifies CASSLRTSGSGETQYF.

V and J are TRBV6-1 and TRBJ1-4; D gene ambiguous. The CDR3 totals 13 residues. V lost 8 bases to trimming and J lost 7 bases, with 14 bases between them. CDR1 MNHNS and CDR2 SASEGT come from the germline V gene. The CDR3 bases are TGTGCCAGCCAGACTCTTCGGAGTGAAAAACTGTTTTTT. Its protein product is CASQTLRSEKLFF.

CDR3 sequence: CSVDRDLNYGYTF. CDR3 DNA sequence: TGCAGCGTCGACAGGGACCTTAACTATGGCTACACCTTC. The rearrangement links TRBV29-1 to TRBJ1-2; TRBD1 matches 7 bases. CDR1 is SQVTM and CDR2 is ANQGSEA in the germline V gene. The CDR3 has 13 amino acids. With 6 bases clipped from V and 1 base from J, the junction kept 5 bases outside the gene matches. Drawing the rest from reference TRBV29-1 and TRBJ1-2, the complete variable domain is SAVISQKPSRDICQRGTSLTIQCQVDSQVTMMFWYRQQPGQSLTLIATANQGSEATYESGFVIDKFPISRPNLTFSTLTVSNMSPEDSSIYLCSVDRDLNYGYTFGSGTRLTVV.

The genes are TRBV5-1 and TRBJ2-7; 7 bases line up with TRBD1. The CDR3 has 14 residues. The junction had 9 bases not matched to a gene; V was cut back by 3 bases and J by 6 bases. CDR1 is SGHRS, CDR2 YFSETQ, per germline. CDR3 residues: CASSSGTARAEQYF. The CDR3 DNA sequence: TGCGCCAGCAGCTCCGGGACAGCAAGGGCCGAGCAGTACTTC.

The chain combines TRBV7-3 with TRBJ2-1; TRBD2 might be the D (7 bases). This CDR3 region has 15 residues. CDR1 is SGHTA and CDR2 is FQGTGA in the germline V gene. The V end lost 5 bases, the J end lost 6 bases, and 17 bases lay between the germline ends. CDR3 protein: CASSLWSGGGNEQFF. For the CDR3, the DNA is TGTGCCAGCAGCCTCTGGTCGGGGGGCGGCAATGAGCAGTTCTTC.

The chain recombines TRBV7-9 with TRBJ2-3, with TRBD2 identical over 8 bases. The germline gives CDR1 SEHNR, CDR2 FQNEAQ (reference sequence). This CDR3 is built from 17 residues. J was trimmed by 0 bases and V by 5 bases; bases with no gene match: 10. The CDR3 region is CASSPLGGGTSTDTQYF. CDR3 sequence (DNA): TGTGCCAGCAGCCCCCTCGGGGGGGGAACTAGCACAGATACGCAGTATTTT.